A selection of T cell receptor beta chains follows, all from one sample in a study of OX40 agonist ivuxolimab in advanced cancers. Using immunoSEQ multiplex PCR, the repertoire was profiled, and TCRdb retains in-frame clones only, with some absent. Of roughly 28,000 clones detected, under 90% appear once; the ten largest clones hold 12%. The sequenced sample was CD4+ or CD8+ T cells sorted from blood, obtained in a trial of the OX40 agonist ivuxolimab. The receptor set was obtained from an adult with an advanced solid tumor such as melanoma, head and neck, liver or kidney cancer. CDR3s include the opening cysteine and the closing phenylalanine or tryptophan. The order of the fields is D gene, V gene, J gene, clone size, CDR3 DNA, CDR3 protein. The D gene is left open where the match is weak. A clone size is listed for some rows: how often the clone was seen (once, few, many), or a class if it is expanded.

d_call: TRBD2; v_call: TRBV5-1; j_call: TRBJ2-1; clone_size: -; cdr3_nt: TGCGCCAGCAGCCCGGTGAGCGGGGGGGATAATGAGCAGTTCTTC; cdr3_aa: CASSPVSGGDNEQFF
d_call: -; v_call: TRBV7-9; j_call: TRBJ2-1; clone_size: -; cdr3_nt: TGTGCCAGCAGCTTAGACGGGAACAATGAGCAGTTCTTC; cdr3_aa: CASSLDGNNEQFF
d_call: -; v_call: TRBV5-1; j_call: TRBJ2-3; clone_size: few; cdr3_nt: TGCGCCAGCAGCCATAGCCCTGAGCAAGTCACAGATACGCAGTATTTT; cdr3_aa: CASSHSPEQVTDTQYF
d_call: TRBD1; v_call: TRBV5-1; j_call: TRBJ2-5; clone_size: -; cdr3_nt: TGCGCCTGTTCACCCGGGACAGGCTCCCAAGAGACCCAGTACTTC; cdr3_aa: CACSPGTGSQETQYF
d_call: TRBD2; v_call: TRBV5-1; j_call: TRBJ2-1; clone_size: -; cdr3_nt: TGCGCCAGCAGCTTGGGGACTAGCGGGGGCCCTCCCCACAATGAGCAGTTCTTC; cdr3_aa: CASSLGTSGGPPHNEQFF
d_call: -; v_call: TRBV6-5; j_call: TRBJ1-6; clone_size: -; cdr3_nt: TGTGCCAGCAACTCAGCGAGCTCCTATAATTCACCCCTCCACTTT; cdr3_aa: CASNSASSYNSPLHF
d_call: -; v_call: TRBV5-1; j_call: TRBJ2-5; clone_size: -; cdr3_nt: TGCGCCAGCAGCTTGGTCGGGGAGCAAGAGACCCAGTACTTC; cdr3_aa: CASSLVGEQETQYF
d_call: TRBD1; v_call: TRBV9; j_call: TRBJ2-2; clone_size: few; cdr3_nt: TGTGCCAGCAGCGTCTCCAGACAGGGGAACACCGGGGAGCTGTTTTTT; cdr3_aa: CASSVSRQGNTGELFF
d_call: TRBD1; v_call: TRBV9; j_call: TRBJ2-2; clone_size: -; cdr3_nt: TGTGCCAGCAGCGTAGTCGGACAGGGGGCGACCGGGGAGCTGTTTTTT; cdr3_aa: CASSVVGQGATGELFF
d_call: TRBD1; v_call: TRBV2; j_call: TRBJ2-7; clone_size: -; cdr3_nt: TGTGCCAGCAGAGACACGGGACAGCGATCCTACGAGCAGTACTTC; cdr3_aa: CASRDTGQRSYEQYF
d_call: -; v_call: TRBV2; j_call: TRBJ1-2; clone_size: -; cdr3_nt: TGTGCCAGTCGAGACTCGGGAGCTAGATTATTTGGCTACACCTTC; cdr3_aa: CASRDSGARLFGYTF
d_call: -; v_call: TRBV4-2; j_call: TRBJ1-1; clone_size: -; cdr3_nt: TGTGCCAGCAGCCAAGATCGGAGCTTGAACACTGAAGCTTTCTTT; cdr3_aa: CASSQDRSLNTEAFF
d_call: -; v_call: TRBV7-6; j_call: TRBJ2-5; clone_size: -; cdr3_nt: TGTGCCAGCAGCTTAGGGCGGGAGACCCAGTACTTC; cdr3_aa: CASSLGRETQYF
d_call: -; v_call: TRBV7-2; j_call: TRBJ1-1; clone_size: -; cdr3_nt: TGTGCCAGCAGCTTAGGTCCGGGCAGACAAGAAGCTTTCTTT; cdr3_aa: CASSLGPGRQEAFF
d_call: TRBD2; v_call: TRBV7-2; j_call: TRBJ2-1; clone_size: -; cdr3_nt: TGTGCCAGCAGCTCATACGGGGGGACCCTAAATGAGCAGTTCTTC; cdr3_aa: CASSSYGGTLNEQFF